There are many counts of the clone carrying this TCR beta chain. Time point: newly diagnosed GD, antithyroid drugs for less than 3 months. PBMC-derived RNA was used for the TCR library. Graves' disease was diagnosed by American Thyroid Association guidelines. This sample is part of a study of regulatory T cells in long-lasting Graves disease. The V gene's germline CDR1 is SGHNT and CDR2 YYREEE (reference sequence). V shed 3 bases, J shed 3 bases, and the junction held 3 bases outside the gene matches. This CDR3 has 14 amino acids. Arm-PCR with iRepertoire HTBI primers amplified the CDR3 regions for these TCR beta libraries. TCRdb reanalysed the multiplex PCR reads using MiXCR and keeps one entry per CDR3 protein. The sample lists hundreds of thousands of distinct CDR3 sequences, about 15% occurring once. These data are also associated with another study on T cells in Graves' hyperthyroidism and ophthalmopathy. From that study: The model made its ophthalmopathy prediction, and onset followed a median approximately 6 months later.

The TCR comes from a woman aged 40-49 years with Graves disease. This rearrangement joins TRBV5-4 to TRBJ2-3; 8 bases are shared with TRBD2. Sequenced here: peripheral blood mononuclear cells (PBMCs), sampled at new diagnosis, from a patient treated with antithyroid drugs. The CDR3 loop is CASSSGGRTDTQYF. CDR3 sequence (DNA): TGTGCCAGCAGCTCGGGAGGGCGGACAGATACGCAGTATTTT. The full variable domain, in which reference TRBV5-4 and TRBJ2-3 provide the parts outside the CDR3, is ETGVTQSPTHLIKTRGQQVTLRCSSQSGHNTVSWYQQALGQGPQFIFQYYREEENGRGNFPPRFSGLQFPNYSSELNVNALELDDSALYLCASSSGGRTDTQYFGPGTRLTVL.